A single sample is the source of the 21 T cell receptor beta chains below, sequenced in a study of blood T cells in healthy people across ages. The authors ran a second PCR of roughly 7 to 11 cycles using a sample-barcoded 5' primer and a J-beta primer mix. One entry per CDR3 protein results from TCRdb running MiXCR on the 5' RACE reads. The sample holds 1.5 million or so distinct CDR3 sequences; roughly 43% are singletons and the top ten take roughly 3.7%. The sequenced sample consisted of blood. These receptors were collected from a woman in her late teens or twenties in good health.

This clonotype came up a few times. This rearrangement joins TRBV2 to TRBJ2-4; 10 bases agree with TRBD1. This CDR3 has 13 amino acids. Germline V lookup: CDR1 SNHLY, CDR2 FYNNEI. V lost 7 bases to trimming and J lost 7 bases; unmatched junction nucleotides: 4. CDR3 in DNA: TGTGCCAGCACTAGGGGACAGGGGAACATTCAGTACTTC. Amino acids: CASTRGQGNIQYF.

DNA for the CDR3: TGTGCCAGCAGCTTAGTGAGTAAGCTCCAGTACTTC. It yields the protein CASSLVSKLQYF. This chain uses TRBV13 with TRBJ2-7; D unresolved. Trimming removed 1 base at V and 10 bases at J, with 11 bases between. Germline V lookup: CDR1 PRHDT, CDR2 FYEKMQ (reference sequence). The CDR3 has 12 amino acids.

Worth noting for this clonotype: With a much larger clone just one base away, this may be a read error. This rearrangement joins TRBV7-8 to TRBJ2-1, with D possibly matching TRBD2 (5 bases). The V end lost 4 bases, the J end lost 2 bases, and 9 bases lay between the germline ends. This CDR3 has 14 residues. CDR1 SGHVS and CDR2 FQNEAQ come from the germline V gene. CDR3 residues: CASSSVLAYNEQFF. The CDR3 DNA follows: TGTGCCAGCAGCTCGGTACTAGCCTACAATGAGCAGTTCTTC.

The V call is TRBV20-1, the J call TRBJ1-4, with D possibly matching TRBD1 (5 bases). V was clipped by 1 base and J by 6 bases, with 12 bases between them. The CDR3 is 14 residues long. Germline-derived CDR1 and CDR2 are DFQATT and SNEGSKA (reference sequence). In nucleotides, the CDR3 is TGCAGTGCTAGAGTGGGGGGAGTCGATGAAAAACTGTTTTTT. This encodes CSARVGGVDEKLFF.

The chain employs TRBV3-1 and TRBJ2-1, with D perhaps matching TRBD2 (5 bases). Looked up from germline, CDR1 is LGHDT and CDR2 is YNNKEL (reference sequence). This CDR3 is 15 amino acids long. Trimming pared 7 bases from V and 8 bases from J, leaving 21 bases between. The DNA of the CDR3 is TGTGCCAGCACCTATGAGGGCGTCCAGGCTCATGAGCAGTTCTTC. The encoded protein is CASTYEGVQAHEQFF.

CDR3 residues: CASSQEGPMNTEAFF. The CDR3 region has the DNA TGCGCCAGCAGCCAAGAAGGGCCGATGAACACTGAAGCTTTCTTT. This chain links TRBV4-3 with TRBJ1-1, with unresolved D. CDR3 length: 15 amino acids. Germline loops: CDR1 LGHNA, CDR2 YSLEER. Trimming removed 0 bases from V and 0 bases from J, with 8 bases in between.

This chain connects TRBV19 to TRBJ2-4; no reliable D call. With the DNA end fitting TRBJ2-7 better, the J assignment may be wrong. The CDR3 runs to 14 residues. Germline V gene data show CDR1 as LNHDA and CDR2 as SQIVND (reference sequence). CDR3 coding DNA: TGTGCCAGTAGTATAGGGACCGTGGGTGTCGAGCAGTACTTC. Translation gives CASSIGTVGVEQYF.

The genes are TRBV7-8 and TRBJ2-7, with no clear D. Trimming removed 3 bases from V and 3 bases from J, with 9 bases in between. Germline loops: CDR1 SGHVS, CDR2 FQNEAQ. The CDR3 extends over 13 amino acids. The CDR3: CASSFFRNYEQYF. The CDR3 DNA is TGTGCCAGCAGCTTTTTCAGAAACTACGAGCAGTACTTC.

The chain joins TRBV27 to TRBJ2-1, with 14 bases that match TRBD2. The CDR3 loop spans 17 amino acids. V was clipped by 8 bases and J by 0 bases; unmatched bases: 6. Germline CDR1 is MNHEY and CDR2 is SMNVEV (reference sequence). This chain's CDR3 is CASSRTSGGSSYNEQFF. CDR3 nucleotide sequence: TGTGCCAGCTCTCGGACTAGCGGGGGGAGCTCCTACAATGAGCAGTTCTTC.

J is TRBJ2-7 and V is TRBV6-2 or TRBV6-3; no clear D. This CDR3 is built from 14 residues. Per germline, CDR1 MNHEY and CDR2 SVGEGT. The ends were cut back, 8 bases at V and 0 bases at J, with 14 bases in the middle. The CDR3 bases are TGTGCCAGCGTTCTGACACACAACTCCTACGAGCAGTACTTC. It translates to CASVLTHNSYEQYF.

The chain is built from TRBV12-3 or TRBV12-4 and TRBJ2-3, with 10 bases aligning to TRBD1. The CDR3 extends over 16 amino acids. V lost 3 bases and J lost 3; bases outside the gene matches: 6. The CDR3 here is CASSLRTGGMTDTQYF. CDR3 nucleotide sequence: TGTGCCAGCAGTTTGCGGACAGGGGGTATGACAGATACGCAGTATTTT.

The J gene is TRBJ2-1, the V gene TRBV24-1; 11 bases align to TRBD2. Losses at the gene ends were 0 bases for V and 0 bases for J; bases not matched to a gene: 3. The CDR3 spans 18 residues. Germline loops: CDR1 KGHDR, CDR2 SFDVKD. The CDR3 nucleotides read TGTGCCACCAGTGATTTGAGGGGGACTAGCGGCTCCTACAATGAGCAGTTCTTC. Amino acid sequence: CATSDLRGTSGSYNEQFF.

The rearrangement uses TRBV2 and TRBJ2-1; tentative D call: TRBD1 (5 bases). The CDR3 spans 13 residues. V was shortened by 6 bases and J by 9 bases, with 15 bases between the two germline ends. Germline lookup yields CDR1 SNHLY and CDR2 FYNNEI. CDR3 region: CASSLEQGGEQFF. The CDR3 DNA follows: TGTGCCAGCAGCCTTGAGCAGGGTGGTGAGCAGTTCTTC.

This clonotype was recorded a few times. This sequence joins TRBV5-1 and TRBJ2-1; 8 bases align to TRBD2. The V gene end was trimmed by 1 base and the J gene end by 0 bases; junction bases not matched to a gene: 12. The CDR3 is 19 amino acids. The germline V gene has CDR1 SGHRS and CDR2 YFSETQ. The CDR3: CASSLWGGGIPGSYNEQFF. The CDR3 DNA is TGCGCCAGCAGCTTGTGGGGCGGGGGGATCCCGGGCTCCTACAATGAGCAGTTCTTC.

The V call is TRBV20-1, the J call TRBJ2-7, with D possibly TRBD2 on 5 matching bases. The length of the CDR3 is 16 residues. The germline V gene encodes CDR1 DFQATT and CDR2 SNEGSKA (reference sequence). Trimming removed 1 base at V and 2 bases at J, with 18 bases between. Here the CDR3 reads CSARGRRQILAYEQYF. Here the CDR3 DNA reads TGCAGTGCTAGAGGGCGGAGGCAGATCCTCGCCTACGAGCAGTACTTC.

V and J are TRBV7-9 and TRBJ1-4; TRBD1 matches 7 bases. The CDR3 sequence is 14 residues long. V shed 5 bases and J 7 bases; nucleotides not matched to a gene: 7. Germline V CDR1 and CDR2: SEHNR, FQNEAQ (reference sequence). The CDR3 loop is CASSQGQFFEKLFF. As DNA, the CDR3 is TGTGCCAGCAGCCAGGGACAGTTTTTTGAAAAACTGTTTTTT. The whole variable domain, filled in from reference TRBV7-9 and TRBJ1-4, reads DTGVSQNPRHKITKRGQNVTFRCDPISEHNRLYWYRQTLGQGPEFLTYFQNEAQLEKSRLLSDRFSAERPKGSFSTLEIQRTEQGDSAMYLCASSQGQFFEKLFFGSGTQLSVL.

The chain carries TRBV7-2 and TRBJ1-2; TRBD1 agrees at 9 bases. CDR1 is SGHTA, CDR2 FQGNSA, per germline. The length of the CDR3 is 15 residues. V shed 3 bases, J shed 6 bases, and the junction held 8 bases outside the gene matches. DNA for the CDR3: TGTGCCAGCAGCTTCGCCACAGGGGGCAATGATGGCTACACCTTC. This encodes CASSFATGGNDGYTF.

This clonotype turned up a few times. The chain employs TRBV15 and TRBJ1-5; 10 positions agree with TRBD1. The germline CDR1 and CDR2 sequences are LNHNV and YYDKDF (reference sequence). The CDR3 contains 18 residues. The ends lost 3 bases at V and 0 bases at J; junction bases unmatched: 8. The CDR3 sequence: CATSSRDRGDNSNQPQHF. The CDR3 DNA sequence: TGTGCCACCAGCAGCCGGGACAGGGGCGATAATAGCAATCAGCCCCAGCATTTT.

A word on this clonotype: A junction boundary mismatches the germline segment, possibly from a read error. This chain connects TRBV12-3 or TRBV12-4 to TRBJ2-5; D unresolved. The CDR3 is 14 residues long. CDR3 nucleotides: TGTGCCCGCAGCCCCAATATAGAGGAAGAGACCCAGTACTTC. As protein: CARSPNIEEETQYF.

The chain employs TRBV7-8 and TRBJ2-1; D may correspond to TRBD1 or TRBD2 (5 bases each). The V end was cut by 5 bases, the J end by 8 bases, with 16 bases between. The CDR3 has 14 residues. Germline V gene sequence: CDR1 SGHVS, CDR2 FQNEAQ. CDR3 region: CASSPPGPTYEQFF. The CDR3, as DNA: TGTGCCAGCAGCCCCCCGGGACCAACCTATGAGCAGTTCTTC.

This clonotype was found a few times. CDR3 bases: TGCAGCGTCCCCCCGGGACAGGGCTTGGACTACACCTTC. Protein sequence: CSVPPGQGLDYTF. The chain has TRBV29-1 and TRBJ1-2, with 9 bases that match TRBD1. The germline V gene encodes CDR1 SQVTM and CDR2 ANQGSEA. This CDR3 comprises 13 residues. V lost 6 bases to trimming and J lost 10 bases; unmatched junction nucleotides: 12.